The sequence of this T cell receptor beta chain was determined in a study of cytomegalovirus exposure and HLA in healthy donors. The PCR made use of 60 Vbeta and 13 Jbeta primers. Profiling relied on immunoSEQ multiplex PCR, and the TCRdb table lists in-frame clones only, not all of them. The top ten hold 1.5% to 2% of the sample, which has 150,000 to 200,000 clones, about 87% seen once. There are 16 residues in the CDR3. Trimming pared 3 bases from V and 0 bases from J, leaving 12 bases between. Germline loops: CDR1 LGHNA, CDR2 YSLEER. There are a few counts of this clone. Its cognate antigen is unknown. Study-wide results and limits: A further, later analysis showed that HLA-associated TCR beta chains (compared with equally common others) were more clonally expanded. In a later analysis, the majority of CMV-associated beta chains seemingly showed HLA restriction. Presence/absence analyses took donor sequencing depth as roughly uniform. By HLA locus, TCR association rates varied in a later analysis, with DRB1 showing the most and HLA-C the fewest.

This receptor was taken from a woman between 18 and 30 years old in good health and CMV-seronegative. The chain links TRBV4-3 to TRBJ1-3; D ambiguous. The sequenced sample was PBMCs. The CDR3 DNA reads as TGCGCCAGCAGCCATATCTTGGAGGACTCTGGAAACACCATATATTTT. It encodes CASSHILEDSGNTIYF.